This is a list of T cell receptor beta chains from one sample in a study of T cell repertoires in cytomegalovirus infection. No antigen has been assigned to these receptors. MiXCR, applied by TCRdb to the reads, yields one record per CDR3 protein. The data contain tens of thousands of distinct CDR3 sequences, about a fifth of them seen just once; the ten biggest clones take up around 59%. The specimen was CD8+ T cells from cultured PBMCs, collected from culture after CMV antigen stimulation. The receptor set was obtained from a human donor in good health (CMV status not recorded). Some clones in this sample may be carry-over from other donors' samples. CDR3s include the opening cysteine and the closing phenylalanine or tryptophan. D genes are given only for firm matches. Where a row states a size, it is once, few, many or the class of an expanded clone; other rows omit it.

CDR3 protein: CASNRGQRNEQFF; CDR3 DNA: TGTGCCAGCAACAGGGGGCAGAGAAATGAGCAGTTCTTC; clone size: few; J gene: TRBJ2-1; D gene: TRBD1; V gene: TRBV12-3/TRBV12-4
CDR3 protein: CASSNDPPDSYNEQFF; CDR3 DNA: TGTGCCAGCAGTAACGACCCCCCGGACTCCTACAATGAGCAGTTCTTC; clone size: once; J gene: TRBJ2-1; D gene: .; V gene: TRBV12-3/TRBV12-4
CDR3 protein: CASSPRGGPMNTEAFF; CDR3 DNA: TGTGCCAGCAGCCCTAGAGGGGGTCCGATGAACACTGAAGCTTTCTTT; clone size: .; J gene: TRBJ1-1; D gene: .; V gene: TRBV7-9
CDR3 protein: CASSIGPSSYNEQFF; CDR3 DNA: TGTGCCAGTAGTATAGGCCCAAGCTCCTACAATGAGCAGTTCTTC; clone size: many; J gene: TRBJ2-1; D gene: .; V gene: TRBV19
CDR3 protein: CASSLVRPSSYEQYF; CDR3 DNA: TGTGCCAGCAGCTTAGTACGTCCGAGCAGCTACGAGCAGTACTTC; clone size: .; J gene: TRBJ2-7; D gene: .; V gene: TRBV7-2
CDR3 protein: CASSKGQIPQPDF; CDR3 DNA: TGTGCCAGCAGTAAAGGACAGATACCTCAACCGGACTTC; clone size: few; J gene: TRBJ2-5; D gene: .; V gene: TRBV5-4
CDR3 protein: CASSRLGGEVDEQYF; CDR3 DNA: TGTGCCAGCAGCCGCCTTGGCGGGGAAGTAGACGAGCAGTACTTC; clone size: few; J gene: TRBJ2-7; D gene: .; V gene: TRBV7-9
CDR3 protein: CASKGAEEMAEAFF; CDR3 DNA: TGCGCCAGCAAGGGGGCGGAGGAAATGGCTGAAGCTTTCTTT; clone size: few; J gene: TRBJ1-1; D gene: TRBD1; V gene: TRBV4-1
CDR3 protein: CASSRGLTLQTQYF; CDR3 DNA: TGTGCCAGCAGCCGGGGACTGACCTTACAGACCCAGTACTTC; clone size: many; J gene: TRBJ2-5; D gene: .; V gene: TRBV11-2
CDR3 protein: CASSSDTSQPQHF; CDR3 DNA: TGTGCCAGCAGTTCGGACACCTCGCAGCCCCAGCATTTT; clone size: few; J gene: TRBJ1-5; D gene: .; V gene: TRBV27
CDR3 protein: CASSQEQENYGYTF; CDR3 DNA: TGCGCCAGCAGCCAAGAACAGGAGAACTATGGCTACACCTTC; clone size: .; J gene: TRBJ1-2; D gene: .; V gene: TRBV4-1
CDR3 protein: CASSLDYGFQTQYF; CDR3 DNA: TGTGCCAGCAGCTTAGATTACGGCTTTCAGACCCAGTACTTC; clone size: .; J gene: TRBJ2-5; D gene: .; V gene: TRBV7-8
CDR3 protein: CASSGPGRNTGELFF; CDR3 DNA: TGTGCCAGCAGCGGTCCGGGACGGAACACCGGGGAGCTGTTTTTT; clone size: .; J gene: TRBJ2-2; D gene: .; V gene: TRBV28
CDR3 protein: CASSSSGSGNTIYF; CDR3 DNA: TGTGCCAGCAGTTCCTCGGGCTCTGGAAACACCATATATTTT; clone size: many; J gene: TRBJ1-3; D gene: .; V gene: TRBV12-3/TRBV12-4